This record looks at one T cell receptor beta chain sequence and its context. The antigen is undetermined. These data are taken from a study of shared clonotypes between healthy human individuals. As defined, naive CD8 cells were CD45RO-negative and positively selected for CCR7, with terminally differentiated effector memory CD45RA+ cells excluded. Only in-frame clones appear in the TCRdb table, and some are missing; sequencing was by immunoSEQ multiplex PCR. This sample has more than 2 million clones; about 94% occur once, and the top ten carry about 1.7%. This CDR3 has 14 amino acids. The V gene end was trimmed by 4 bases and the J gene end by 4 bases; junction bases not matched to a gene: 4. Findings and caveats of the study: Sampling included only blood; tissue repertoires likely differ.

The rearrangement joins TRBV5-3 to TRBJ1-3; 8 nucleotides line up with TRBD1. TRBV5-3 is flagged as an ORF with uncertain function. The clonotype originates from a young man in good health. Some clones in this sample may be carry-over from other donors' samples. The sequenced sample consisted of naive CD8+ T cells from PBMCs. CDR3 protein: CARSRTGSGNTIYF. For the CDR3, the DNA is TGTGCCAGAAGCAGGACAGGGTCGGGAAACACCATATATTTT.